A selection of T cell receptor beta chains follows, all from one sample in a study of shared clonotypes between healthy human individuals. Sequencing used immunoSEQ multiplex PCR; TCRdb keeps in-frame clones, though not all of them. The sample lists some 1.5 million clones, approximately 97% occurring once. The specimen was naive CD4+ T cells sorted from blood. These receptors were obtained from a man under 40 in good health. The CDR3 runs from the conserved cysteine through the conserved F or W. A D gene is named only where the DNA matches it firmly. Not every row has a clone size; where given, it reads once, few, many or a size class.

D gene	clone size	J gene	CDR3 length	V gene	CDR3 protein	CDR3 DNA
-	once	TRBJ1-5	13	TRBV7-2	CASSLMGNQPQHF	TGTGCCAGCAGCTTAATGGGAAATCAGCCCCAGCATTTT
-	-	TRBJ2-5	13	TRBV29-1	CSVEFAIQETQYF	TGCAGCGTTGAGTTTGCCATTCAAGAGACCCAGTACTTC
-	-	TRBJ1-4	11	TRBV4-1	CASSQDRKLFF	TGCGCCAGCAGCCAAGACAGAAAACTGTTTTTT
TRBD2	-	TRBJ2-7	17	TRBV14	CASSPGGVVGKSYEQYF	TGTGCCAGCAGCCCGGGGGGGGTTGTCGGGAAGTCCTACGAGCAGTACTTC
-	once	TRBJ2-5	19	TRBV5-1	CASSRPPAGIGARQETQYF	TGCGCCAGCAGCCGACCTCCGGCTGGGATTGGGGCAAGGCAAGAGACCCAGTACTTC
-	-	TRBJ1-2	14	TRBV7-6	CASSLDVGNYGYTF	TGTGCCAGCAGCTTAGACGTGGGGAACTATGGCTACACCTTC
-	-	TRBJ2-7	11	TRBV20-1	CSARVLDEQYF	TGCAGTGCTAGGGTGTTGGACGAGCAGTACTTC
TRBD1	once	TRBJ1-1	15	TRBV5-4	CASSSGGQKSFEAFF	TGTGCCAGCAGCTCCGGGGGACAGAAATCTTTTGAAGCTTTCTTT
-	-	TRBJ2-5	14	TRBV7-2	CASSLSLVEETQYF	TGTGCCAGCAGCTTAAGCCTAGTTGAGGAGACCCAGTACTTC
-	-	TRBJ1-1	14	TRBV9	CASSAGIGSAEAFF	TGTGCCAGCAGCGCAGGGATAGGAAGCGCTGAAGCTTTCTTT
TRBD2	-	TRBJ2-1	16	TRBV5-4	CASSLEGTRFNNEQFF	TGTGCCAGCAGCTTGGAGGGGACTAGGTTTAACAATGAGCAGTTCTTC
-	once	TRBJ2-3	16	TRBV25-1	CASSVSRGLSTDTQYF	TGTGCCAGCAGTGTATCCCGGGGCTTAAGCACAGATACGCAGTATTTT
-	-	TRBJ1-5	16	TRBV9	CASSVGDKQGNQPQHF	TGTGCCAGCAGCGTCGGGGACAAACAGGGAAATCAGCCCCAGCATTTT
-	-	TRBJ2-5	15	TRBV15	CATSRDRGRKETQYF	TGTGCCACCAGCAGAGATCGGGGGAGAAAAGAGACCCAGTACTTC
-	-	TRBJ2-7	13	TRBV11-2	CASSLVPRYEQYF	TGTGCCAGCAGCTTAGTCCCCCGGTACGAGCAGTACTTC
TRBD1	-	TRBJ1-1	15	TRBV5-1	CASSWTGGVNTEAFF	TGCGCCAGCAGCTGGACAGGGGGCGTGAACACTGAAGCTTTCTTT
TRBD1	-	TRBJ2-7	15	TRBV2	CASRERQGTIYEQYF	TGTGCCAGCAGGGAACGACAGGGAACTATCTACGAGCAGTACTTC
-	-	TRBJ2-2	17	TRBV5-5	CASSLRVTVKNTGELFF	TGTGCCAGCAGCTTGAGGGTTACGGTGAAAAACACCGGGGAGCTGTTTTTT
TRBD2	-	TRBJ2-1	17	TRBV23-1	CASSQTSGRGRLNEQFF	TGCGCCAGCAGTCAAACTAGCGGGAGGGGCAGATTGAATGAGCAGTTCTTC
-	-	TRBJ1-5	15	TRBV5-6	CASSQDGDSNQPQHF	TGTGCCAGCAGCCAAGACGGCGATAGCAATCAGCCCCAGCATTTT
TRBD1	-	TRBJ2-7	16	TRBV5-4	CASSLAGWTGGDEQYF	TGTGCCAGCAGCTTGGCCGGTTGGACAGGGGGCGACGAGCAGTACTTC
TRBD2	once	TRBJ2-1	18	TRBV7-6	CASCGLAGEAFFIDEQFF	TGTGCCAGCTGCGGACTAGCGGGAGAAGCCTTTTTTATCGATGAGCAGTTCTTC
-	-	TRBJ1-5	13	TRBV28	CASGPYSNQPQHF	TGTGCCAGCGGACCCTATAGCAATCAGCCCCAGCATTTT
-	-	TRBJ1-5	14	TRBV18	CASSPPNGNQPQHF	TGTGCCAGCTCACCACCGAATGGCAATCAGCCCCAGCATTTT
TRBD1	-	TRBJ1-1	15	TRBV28	CASSTLHYRGIEAFF	TGTGCCAGCAGCACACTCCATTACAGGGGAATTGAAGCTTTCTTT
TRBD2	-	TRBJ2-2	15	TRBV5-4	CASSLGGGNTGELFF	TGTGCCAGCAGCTTAGGCGGGGGGAACACCGGGGAGCTGTTTTTT
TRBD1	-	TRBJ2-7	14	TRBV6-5	CASRPRDRGYEQYF	TGTGCCAGCAGGCCCCGGGACAGGGGCTACGAGCAGTACTTC
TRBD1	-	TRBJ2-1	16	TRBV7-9	CASSLLGQGQNNEQFF	TGTGCCAGCAGCTTACTAGGACAGGGGCAGAACAATGAGCAGTTCTTC
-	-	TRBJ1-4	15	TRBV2	CASSEQQTFNEKLFF	TGTGCCAGCAGTGAACAACAGACCTTTAATGAAAAACTGTTTTTT